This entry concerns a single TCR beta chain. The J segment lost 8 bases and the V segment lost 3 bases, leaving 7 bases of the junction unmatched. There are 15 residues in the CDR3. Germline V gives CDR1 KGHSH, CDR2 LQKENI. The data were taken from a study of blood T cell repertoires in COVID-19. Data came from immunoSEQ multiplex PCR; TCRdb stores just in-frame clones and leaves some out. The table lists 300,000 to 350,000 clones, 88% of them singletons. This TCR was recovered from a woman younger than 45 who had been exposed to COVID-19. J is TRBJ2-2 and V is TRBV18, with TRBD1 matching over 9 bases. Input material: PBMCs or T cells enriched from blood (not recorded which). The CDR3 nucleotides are TGTGCCAGCTCACCGCAAGGACAGGGGTCTGGGGAGCTGTTTTTT. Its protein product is CASSPQGQGSGELFF.